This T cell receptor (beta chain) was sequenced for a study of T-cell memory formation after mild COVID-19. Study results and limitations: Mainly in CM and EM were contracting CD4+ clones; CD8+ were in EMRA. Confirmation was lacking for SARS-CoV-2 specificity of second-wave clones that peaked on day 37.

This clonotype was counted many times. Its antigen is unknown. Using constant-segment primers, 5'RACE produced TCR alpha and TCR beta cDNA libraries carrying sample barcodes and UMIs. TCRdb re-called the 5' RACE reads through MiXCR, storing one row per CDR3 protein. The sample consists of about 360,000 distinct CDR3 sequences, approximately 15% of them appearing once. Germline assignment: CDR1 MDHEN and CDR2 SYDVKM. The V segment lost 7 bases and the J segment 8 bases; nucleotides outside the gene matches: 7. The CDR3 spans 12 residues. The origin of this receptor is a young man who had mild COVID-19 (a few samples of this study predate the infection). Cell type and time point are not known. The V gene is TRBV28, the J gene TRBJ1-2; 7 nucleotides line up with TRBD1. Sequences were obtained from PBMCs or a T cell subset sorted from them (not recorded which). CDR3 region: CASTQGGVGYTF. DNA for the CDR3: TGTGCCAGCACTCAGGGGGGCGTAGGCTACACCTTC.